Described below is a single TCR beta chain sequence and its context. The sample comes from a study of PD-L1 blockade in urothelial cancer. Assay used: immunoSEQ multiplex PCR; TCRdb lists only in-frame clones, some missing. The sample contains about 44,000 clones, 75% to 95% of which appear only once. Time point denoted: peripheral blood 6 weeks after treatment start. The sample here was PBMCs, taken around atezolizumab (anti-PD-L1) treatment. The sequence derives from a man aged 70 or older with urothelial cancer.

The CDR3 sequence: CASSYIRGSYEQYF. CDR3 nucleotides: TGTGCCAGCAGTTACATCAGAGGGAGCTACGAGCAGTACTTC. The chain is built from TRBV6-5 and TRBJ2-7, with D possibly matching TRBD2 (5 bases). The CDR3 sequence is 14 residues long. Germline V gives CDR1 MNHEY, CDR2 SVGAGI. V dropped 2 bases and J dropped 3 bases, with 11 bases sitting between them.